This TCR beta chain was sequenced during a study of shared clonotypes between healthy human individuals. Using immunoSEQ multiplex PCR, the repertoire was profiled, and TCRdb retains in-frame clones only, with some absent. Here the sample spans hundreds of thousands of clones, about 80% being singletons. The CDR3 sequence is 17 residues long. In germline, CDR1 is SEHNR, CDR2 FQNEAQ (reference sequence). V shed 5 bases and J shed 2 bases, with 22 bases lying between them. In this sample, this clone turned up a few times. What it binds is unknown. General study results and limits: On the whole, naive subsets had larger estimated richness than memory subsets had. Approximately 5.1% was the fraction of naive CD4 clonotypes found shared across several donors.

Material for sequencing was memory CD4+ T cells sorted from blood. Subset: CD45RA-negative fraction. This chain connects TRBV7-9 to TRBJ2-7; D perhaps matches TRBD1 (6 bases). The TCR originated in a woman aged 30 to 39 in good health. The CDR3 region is CASSSRMGQGLTYEQYF. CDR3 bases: TGTGCCAGCAGCAGCCGGATGGGTCAGGGGTTGACCTACGAGCAGTACTTC.